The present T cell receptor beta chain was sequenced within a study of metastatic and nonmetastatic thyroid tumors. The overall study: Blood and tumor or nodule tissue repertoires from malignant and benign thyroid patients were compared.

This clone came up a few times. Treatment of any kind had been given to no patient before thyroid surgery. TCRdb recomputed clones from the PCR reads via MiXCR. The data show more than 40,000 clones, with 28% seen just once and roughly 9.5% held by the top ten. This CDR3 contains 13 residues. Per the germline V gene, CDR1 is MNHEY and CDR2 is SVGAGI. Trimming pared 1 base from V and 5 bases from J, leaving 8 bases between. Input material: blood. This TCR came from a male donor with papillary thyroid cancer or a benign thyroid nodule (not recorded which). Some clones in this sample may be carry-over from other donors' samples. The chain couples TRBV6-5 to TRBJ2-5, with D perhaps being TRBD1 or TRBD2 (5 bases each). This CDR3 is CASSYWGLETQYF. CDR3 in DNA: TGTGCCAGCAGTTACTGGGGGTTGGAGACCCAGTACTTC.